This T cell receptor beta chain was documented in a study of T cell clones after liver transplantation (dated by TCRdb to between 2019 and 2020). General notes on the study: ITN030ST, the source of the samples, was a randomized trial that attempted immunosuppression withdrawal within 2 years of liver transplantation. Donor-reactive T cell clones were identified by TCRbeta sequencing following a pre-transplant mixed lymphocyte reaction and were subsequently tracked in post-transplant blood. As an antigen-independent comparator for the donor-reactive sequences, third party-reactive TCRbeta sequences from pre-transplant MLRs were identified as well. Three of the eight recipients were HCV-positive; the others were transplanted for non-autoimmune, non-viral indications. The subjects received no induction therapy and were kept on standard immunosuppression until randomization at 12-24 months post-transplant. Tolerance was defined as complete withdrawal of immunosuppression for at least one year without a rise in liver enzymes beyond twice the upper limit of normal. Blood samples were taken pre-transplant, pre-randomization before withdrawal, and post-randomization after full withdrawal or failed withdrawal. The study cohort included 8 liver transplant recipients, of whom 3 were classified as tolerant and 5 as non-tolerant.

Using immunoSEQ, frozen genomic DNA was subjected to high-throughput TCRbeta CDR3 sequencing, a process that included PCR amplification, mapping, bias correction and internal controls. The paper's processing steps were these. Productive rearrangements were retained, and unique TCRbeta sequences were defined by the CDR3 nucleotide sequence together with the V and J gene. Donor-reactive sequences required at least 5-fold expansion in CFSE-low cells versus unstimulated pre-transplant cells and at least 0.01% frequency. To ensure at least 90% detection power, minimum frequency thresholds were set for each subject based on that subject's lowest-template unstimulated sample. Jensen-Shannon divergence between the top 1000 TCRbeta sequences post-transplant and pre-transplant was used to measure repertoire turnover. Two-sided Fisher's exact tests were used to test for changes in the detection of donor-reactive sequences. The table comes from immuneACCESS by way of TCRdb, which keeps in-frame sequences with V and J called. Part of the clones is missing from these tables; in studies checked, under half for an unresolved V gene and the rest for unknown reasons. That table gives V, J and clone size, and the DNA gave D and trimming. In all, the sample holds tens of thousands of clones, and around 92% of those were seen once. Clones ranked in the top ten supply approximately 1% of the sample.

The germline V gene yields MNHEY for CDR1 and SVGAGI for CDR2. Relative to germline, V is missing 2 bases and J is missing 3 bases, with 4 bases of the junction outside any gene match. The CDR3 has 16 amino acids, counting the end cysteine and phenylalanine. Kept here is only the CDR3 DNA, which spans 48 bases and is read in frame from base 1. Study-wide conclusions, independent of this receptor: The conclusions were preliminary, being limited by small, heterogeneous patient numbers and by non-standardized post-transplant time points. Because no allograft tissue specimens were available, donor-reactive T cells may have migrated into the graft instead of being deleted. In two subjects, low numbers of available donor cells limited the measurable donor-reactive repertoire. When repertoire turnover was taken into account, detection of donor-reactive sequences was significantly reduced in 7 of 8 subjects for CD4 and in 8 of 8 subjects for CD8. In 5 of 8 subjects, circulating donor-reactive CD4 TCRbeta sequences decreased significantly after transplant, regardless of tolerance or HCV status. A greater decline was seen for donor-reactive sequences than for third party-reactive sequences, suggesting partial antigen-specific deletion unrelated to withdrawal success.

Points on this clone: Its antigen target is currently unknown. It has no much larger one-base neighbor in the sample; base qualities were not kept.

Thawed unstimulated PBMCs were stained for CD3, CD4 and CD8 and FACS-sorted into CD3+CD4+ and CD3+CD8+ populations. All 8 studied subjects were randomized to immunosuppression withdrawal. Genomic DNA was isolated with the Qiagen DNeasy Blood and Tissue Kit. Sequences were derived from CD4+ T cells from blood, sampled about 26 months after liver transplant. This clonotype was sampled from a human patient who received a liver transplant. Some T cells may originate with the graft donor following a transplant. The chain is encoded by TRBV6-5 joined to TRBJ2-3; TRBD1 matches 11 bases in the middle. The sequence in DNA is TGTGCCAGCAGTTACACCGGACAGGGGGCAACAGATACGCAGTATTTT. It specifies CASSYTGQGATDTQYF.